This is a list of T cell receptor beta chains from one sample in a study of regulatory T cells in long-lasting Graves disease. TCRdb reprocessed the multiplex PCR reads via MiXCR and lists one record per CDR3 protein. Of about 300,000 distinct CDR3 sequences listed, 15% to 20% are singletons. This sample comprised peripheral blood mononuclear cells (PBMCs), obtained at new diagnosis, from a patient treated with antithyroid drugs. The origin of the receptors is a female donor with Graves disease. Each CDR3 is given with its conserved first and last residue. Each record gives: clone size, D gene, V gene, J gene, CDR3 protein, CDR3 DNA. D genes are given only for firm matches. Expanded clones get a size class; other rows say once, few or many, or leave the size out.

clone size: -; D gene: TRBD2; V gene: TRBV20-1; J gene: TRBJ2-3; CDR3 protein: CSARDIASGRGDTQYF; CDR3 DNA: TGCAGTGCTAGAGACATCGCTAGCGGGAGGGGAGATACGCAGTATTTT
clone size: -; D gene: -; V gene: TRBV2; J gene: TRBJ1-6; CDR3 protein: CASKRGPSPLHF; CDR3 DNA: TGTGCCAGCAAACGGGGTCCTTCACCCCTCCACTTT
clone size: many; D gene: TRBD2; V gene: TRBV6-2/TRBV6-3; J gene: TRBJ2-7; CDR3 protein: CASTYRDLRREDRRDEQYF; CDR3 DNA: TGTGCCAGCACCTACCGGGATCTTCGGCGGGAGGACCGTCGGGACGAGCAGTACTTC
clone size: many; D gene: TRBD2; V gene: TRBV3-1; J gene: TRBJ2-7; CDR3 protein: CASSGRDYPYEQYF; CDR3 DNA: TGTGCCAGCAGCGGAAGGGACTACCCCTACGAGCAGTACTTC
clone size: many; D gene: TRBD1; V gene: TRBV10-3; J gene: TRBJ2-5; CDR3 protein: CAISVTGEETQYF; CDR3 DNA: TGTGCCATCTCAGTCACAGGGGAAGAGACCCAGTACTTC
clone size: many; D gene: -; V gene: TRBV14; J gene: TRBJ2-3; CDR3 protein: CASSLAEENADTQYF; CDR3 DNA: TGTGCCAGCAGCCTCGCGGAGGAGAATGCAGATACGCAGTATTTT
clone size: many; D gene: TRBD2; V gene: TRBV15; J gene: TRBJ2-1; CDR3 protein: CATSSTGGSTYNEQFF; CDR3 DNA: TGTGCCACCAGCAGCACGGGCGGGAGTACCTACAATGAGCAGTTCTTC
clone size: many; D gene: -; V gene: TRBV10-3; J gene: TRBJ2-5; CDR3 protein: CAISDLETQYF; CDR3 DNA: TGTGCCATCAGTGACTTGGAGACCCAGTACTTC
clone size: many; D gene: -; V gene: TRBV28; J gene: TRBJ1-1; CDR3 protein: CASSLVRRGPGTEAFF; CDR3 DNA: TGTGCCAGCAGTTTGGTCCGCAGGGGCCCTGGAACTGAAGCTTTCTTT
clone size: many; D gene: -; V gene: TRBV10-2; J gene: TRBJ1-1; CDR3 protein: CASSESRVANTEAFF; CDR3 DNA: TGCGCCAGCAGTGAGTCTCGGGTGGCGAACACTGAAGCTTTCTTT
clone size: many; D gene: TRBD1; V gene: TRBV18; J gene: TRBJ1-2; CDR3 protein: CASSPPAGGGYGYTF; CDR3 DNA: TGTGCCAGCTCACCACCGGCAGGGGGAGGCTATGGCTACACCTTC
clone size: -; D gene: -; V gene: TRBV9; J gene: TRBJ1-2; CDR3 protein: CASSVASGGYTF; CDR3 DNA: TGTGCCAGCAGCGTAGCTTCGGGTGGCTACACCTTC
clone size: -; D gene: -; V gene: TRBV9; J gene: TRBJ1-3; CDR3 protein: CASSAARSSAGNTIYF; CDR3 DNA: TGTGCCAGCAGCGCCGCGCGTTCCTCGGCAGGAAACACCATATATTTT
clone size: many; D gene: -; V gene: TRBV15; J gene: TRBJ1-4; CDR3 protein: CATSRAEGATNEKLFF; CDR3 DNA: TGTGCCACCAGCCGGGCGGAGGGTGCAACTAATGAAAAACTGTTTTTT
clone size: many; D gene: -; V gene: TRBV6-5; J gene: TRBJ1-1; CDR3 protein: CASSFVDTEAFF; CDR3 DNA: TGTGCCAGCAGTTTTGTGGACACTGAAGCTTTCTTT
clone size: many; D gene: -; V gene: TRBV12-3/TRBV12-4; J gene: TRBJ1-5; CDR3 protein: CASSLTGSGQPQHF; CDR3 DNA: TGTGCCAGCAGTTTGACAGGATCAGGTCAGCCCCAGCATTTT
clone size: -; D gene: -; V gene: TRBV6-2/TRBV6-3; J gene: TRBJ2-7; CDR3 protein: CARQESYEQYF; CDR3 DNA: TGTGCCAGACAGGAGTCCTACGAGCAGTACTTC
clone size: few; D gene: -; V gene: TRBV27; J gene: TRBJ2-4; CDR3 protein: CASRGGGLNIQYF; CDR3 DNA: TGTGCCAGCAGGGGTGGGGGCTTAAACATTCAGTACTTC
clone size: few; D gene: -; V gene: TRBV13; J gene: TRBJ2-5; CDR3 protein: CASSHIQEETQYF; CDR3 DNA: TGCGCCAGCAGCCATATCCAGGAAGAGACCCAGTACTTC
clone size: many; D gene: -; V gene: TRBV2; J gene: TRBJ2-2; CDR3 protein: CASSESTNTGELFF; CDR3 DNA: TGTGCCAGCAGTGAGAGCACGAACACCGGGGAGCTGTTTTTT
clone size: many; D gene: -; V gene: TRBV27; J gene: TRBJ2-2; CDR3 protein: CASSLLERQGREGELFF; CDR3 DNA: TGTGCCAGCAGTTTGCTCGAAAGACAGGGGAGGGAAGGGGAGCTGTTTTTT
clone size: many; D gene: TRBD2; V gene: TRBV6-2/TRBV6-3; J gene: TRBJ2-1; CDR3 protein: CASSVGLAGNEQFF; CDR3 DNA: TGTGCCAGCAGTGTGGGACTAGCTGGGAATGAGCAGTTCTTC
clone size: few; D gene: TRBD2; V gene: TRBV19; J gene: TRBJ2-1; CDR3 protein: CASSIGAGLYNEQFF; CDR3 DNA: TGTGCCAGTAGTATAGGAGCGGGGCTGTACAATGAGCAGTTCTTC